This TCR beta chain is from a study of beta chain features in type 1 diabetes listed by TCRdb under 2018. Looking at the study overall: Patients and healthy donors did not differ in mean age, gender distribution, total cell number or subset yield. A total of 100 million to 140 million sorted cells were examined across all samples, and the number of cells per subset was strongly correlated with RNA yield. In the study, recently diagnosed type 1 diabetes patients and matched healthy donors were compared on the TCRB repertoires of their sorted circulating CD4+ T cell subsets. Regulatory and stem cell-like memory subsets were isolated from only 8 patients and roughly 8 healthy donors, whereas naive and central memory subsets came from all 30 or so donors.

V is pared back by 1 base and J by 0 bases, with 10 bases lying between the germline termini. As encoded in the germline V gene, CDR1 is SGHRS while CDR2 is YFSETQ. The CDR3 spans 15 residues, from the cysteine through the phenylalanine. The read is trimmed to its CDR3 DNA, 45 bases read in frame from base 1. This clone was observed a few times. Its recognized antigen is unknown. Per-base qualities were not stored, and no clone one base away is much larger. All of the isolated RNA was reverse transcribed with the High Capacity cDNA Reverse Transcription Kit, so expressed TCRB transcripts were sequenced. Naive, central memory and regulatory T cell samples underwent deep immunoSEQ sequencing, averaging approximately 3.3 million total reads per sample. Sorted cells were lysed in RLT buffer, and RNA was extracted using DNase-treated RNeasy Micro or Mini kits according to cell number. To prevent cross-contamination, every cell subset was processed on its own, while patient and healthy donor samples were processed together. TCRB sequences were amplified from cDNA with the immunoSEQ multiplex PCR, producing 87-bp fragments spanning the CDR3 region. Sequencing of the amplicons was performed on the Illumina HiSeq platform. The source study handled its data this way. Synthetic template baselines were used to correct PCR bias computationally, reads within Hamming distance 2 were collapsed together, and singletons that could not be merged were discarded. Reads were aligned to IMGT to assign V, D and J genes, CDR3 length, and insertions or deletions at six rearrangement sites. Clonotype counts were normalized to sorted cell number within each subset before computing true diversity and Gini coefficients with the tcR R package. Repertoire sharing was quantified using the overlap coefficient calculated on TCRB nucleotide sequences. As a proxy for the pre-selection repertoire, out-of-frame TCRB sequences from naive cells were analyzed. In its TCRdb copy, this immuneACCESS table keeps in-frame sequences only and misses some clones. Where compared with another copy, unresolved V genes explain less than half of these, and the others have no known cause. The DNA gave D and trimming, while V, J and clone size come from that table. The sample table holds some 250,000 clones, of which approximately 15% were seen once. Jointly, the top ten make up roughly 0.019% of the sample.

Each donor gave one peripheral blood draw, averaging around 120 mL, which was collected into heparinised tubes. A BD FACSAria II was used to sort naive, central memory, regulatory and stem cell-like memory CD4+ T cells with a panel that included CD45RO, CCR7, CD25, CD127, CD95 and CD27. Purity was above 98% for every sorted population. PBMCs were isolated immediately by Lymphoprep density gradient centrifugation and stained directly without culture. So that batch effects would be minimized, each experiment stained and sorted samples in pairs, pairing one healthy donor with one patient. What the authors observed across the whole study: Naive, central memory and regulatory TCRB repertoires appeared more similar among patients than among healthy donors. HLA sub-analyses involved small numbers of individuals, so any influence of HLA type on TCRB rearrangement remained unresolved. Type 1 diabetes patients showed a moderate but significant shortening of TCRB CDR3 length in all four CD4+ subsets. Fewer insertions and more nucleotide deletions at VDJ recombination sites were observed in patients with type 1 diabetes, implying thymic rearrangement abnormalities. Because cDNA was sequenced instead of genomic DNA, activated cells with high expression could be over-represented, although the groups did not differ in activation or CD3 levels. Shorter templates might be favored by PCR, yet because patient and control samples were amplified and corrected together, any such skew would affect both groups equally.

The receptor was isolated from a man aged 25-45 years with type 1 diabetes. Recombination connected TRBV5-1 to TRBJ1-1, and TRBD1 may be the D gene, going by 5 matching bases. Sequencing input: naive CD4+ T cells from blood. The cell subset or site tag for this specimen amounts to: true naive CD4+ T cells. The DNA reads TGCGCCAGCAGCTTGTCACAGGCGGTGAACACTGAAGCTTTCTTT. The resulting protein is CASSLSQAVNTEAFF.